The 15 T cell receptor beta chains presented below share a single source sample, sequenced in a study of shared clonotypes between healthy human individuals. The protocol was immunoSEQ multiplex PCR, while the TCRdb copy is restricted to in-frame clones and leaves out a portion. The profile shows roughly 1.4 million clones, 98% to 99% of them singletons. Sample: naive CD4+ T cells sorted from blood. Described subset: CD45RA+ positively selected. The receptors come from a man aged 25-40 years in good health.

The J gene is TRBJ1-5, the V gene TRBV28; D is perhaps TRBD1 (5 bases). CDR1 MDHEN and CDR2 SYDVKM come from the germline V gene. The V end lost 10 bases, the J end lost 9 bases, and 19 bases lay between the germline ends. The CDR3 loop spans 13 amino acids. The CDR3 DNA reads TGTGCCACTCTGGACCGGGACCCCCGGCCCCAGCATTTT. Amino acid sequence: CATLDRDPRPQHF.

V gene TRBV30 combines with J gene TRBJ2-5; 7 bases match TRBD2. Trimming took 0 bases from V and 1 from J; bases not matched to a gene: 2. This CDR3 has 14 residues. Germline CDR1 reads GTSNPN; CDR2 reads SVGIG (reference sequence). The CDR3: CAWSVGGIQETQYF. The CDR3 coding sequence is TGTGCCTGGAGTGTCGGGGGGATCCAAGAGACCCAGTACTTC.

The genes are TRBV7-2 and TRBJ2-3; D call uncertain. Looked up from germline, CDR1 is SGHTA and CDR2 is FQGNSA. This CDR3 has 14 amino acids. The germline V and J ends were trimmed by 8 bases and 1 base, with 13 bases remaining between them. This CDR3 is CASFRQPGTDTQYF. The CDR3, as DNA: TGTGCCAGCTTTCGCCAGCCAGGCACAGATACGCAGTATTTT.

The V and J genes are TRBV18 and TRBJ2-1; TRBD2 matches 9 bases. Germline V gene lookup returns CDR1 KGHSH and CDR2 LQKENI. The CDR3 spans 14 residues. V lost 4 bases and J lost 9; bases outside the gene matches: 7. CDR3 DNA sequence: TGTGCCAGCTCACAGGGACTAGCCAAGGCTGAGCAGTTCTTC. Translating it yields CASSQGLAKAEQFF.

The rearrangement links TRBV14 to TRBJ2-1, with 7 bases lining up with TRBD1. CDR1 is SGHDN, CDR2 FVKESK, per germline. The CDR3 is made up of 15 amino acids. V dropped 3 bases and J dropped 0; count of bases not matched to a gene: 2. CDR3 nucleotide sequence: TGTGCCAGCAGCCAGGGGGACAGCTCCTACAATGAGCAGTTCTTC. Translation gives CASSQGDSSYNEQFF.

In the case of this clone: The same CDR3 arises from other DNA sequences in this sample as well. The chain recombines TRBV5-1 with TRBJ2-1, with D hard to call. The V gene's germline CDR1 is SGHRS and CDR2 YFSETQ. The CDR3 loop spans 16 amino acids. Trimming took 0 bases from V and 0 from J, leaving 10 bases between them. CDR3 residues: CASSLVGSSSYNEQFF. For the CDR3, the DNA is TGCGCCAGCAGCTTGGTGGGCAGCAGCTCCTACAATGAGCAGTTCTTC.

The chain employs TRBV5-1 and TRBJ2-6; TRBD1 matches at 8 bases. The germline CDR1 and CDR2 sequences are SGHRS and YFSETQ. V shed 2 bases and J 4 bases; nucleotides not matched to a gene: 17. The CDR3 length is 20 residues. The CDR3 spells CASSFPKDRDPPLGANVLTF. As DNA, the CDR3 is TGCGCCAGCAGCTTCCCAAAGGACAGGGACCCACCCCTGGGGGCCAACGTCCTGACTTTC.

This chain's CDR3 is CASSLSGTPEKLFF. CDR3 DNA sequence: TGTGCCAGCAGTTTATCCGGGACGCCGGAAAAACTGTTTTTT. This chain uses TRBV5-4 with TRBJ1-4; D possibly corresponds to TRBD1 (5 bases). Germline V gives CDR1 SGHNT, CDR2 YYREEE (reference sequence). Trimming cost V 5 bases and J 8 bases, with 16 bases left between them. The CDR3 runs to 14 residues.

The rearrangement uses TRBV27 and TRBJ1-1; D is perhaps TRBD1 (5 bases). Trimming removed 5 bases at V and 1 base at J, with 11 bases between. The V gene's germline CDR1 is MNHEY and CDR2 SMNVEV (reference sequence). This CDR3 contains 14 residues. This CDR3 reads CASSPGTRNTEAFF. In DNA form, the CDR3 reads TGTGCCAGCAGTCCTGGGACCCGGAACACTGAAGCTTTCTTT.

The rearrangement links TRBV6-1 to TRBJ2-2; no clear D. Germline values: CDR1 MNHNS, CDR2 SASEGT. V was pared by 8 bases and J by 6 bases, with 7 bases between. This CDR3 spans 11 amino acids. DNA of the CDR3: TGTGCCAGCCGGATCTCCGGGGAGCTGTTTTTT. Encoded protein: CASRISGELFF.

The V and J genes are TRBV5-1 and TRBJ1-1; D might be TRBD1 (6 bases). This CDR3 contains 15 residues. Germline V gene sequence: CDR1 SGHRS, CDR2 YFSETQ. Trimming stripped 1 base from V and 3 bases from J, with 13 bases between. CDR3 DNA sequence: TGCGCCAGCAGCTTGATGTGGGAGGGGGACACTGAAGCTTTCTTT. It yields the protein CASSLMWEGDTEAFF.

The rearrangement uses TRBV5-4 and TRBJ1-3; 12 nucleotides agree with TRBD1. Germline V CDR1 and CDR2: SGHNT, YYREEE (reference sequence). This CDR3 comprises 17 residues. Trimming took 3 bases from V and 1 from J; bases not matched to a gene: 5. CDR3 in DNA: TGTGCCAGCAGCTCCCCGGGACAGGGGGCTTCTGGAAACACCATATATTTT. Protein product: CASSSPGQGASGNTIYF.

The CDR3 coding sequence is TGCGCCAGCAGTAGGTGGACGTACCAAGAGACCCAGTACTTC. Protein: CASSRWTYQETQYF. The genes are TRBV5-1 and TRBJ2-5, with D uncertain. The V and J ends lost 5 bases and 0 bases respectively, with 11 bases between them. CDR3 length: 14 residues. CDR1 and CDR2 from the germline V gene are SGHRS and YFSETQ. Drawing the rest from reference TRBV5-1 and TRBJ2-5, the complete variable domain is KAGVTQTPRYLIKTRGQQVTLSCSPISGHRSVSWYQQTPGQGLQFLFEYFSETQRNKGNFPGRFSGRQFSNSRSEMNVSTLELGDSALYLCASSRWTYQETQYFGPGTRLLVL.

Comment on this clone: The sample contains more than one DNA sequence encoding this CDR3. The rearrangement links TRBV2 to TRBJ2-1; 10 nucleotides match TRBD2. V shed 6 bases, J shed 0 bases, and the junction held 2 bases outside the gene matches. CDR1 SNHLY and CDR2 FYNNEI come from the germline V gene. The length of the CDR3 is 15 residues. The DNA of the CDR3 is TGTGCCAGCAGCTCTAGCGGGAGCTCCTACAATGAGCAGTTCTTC. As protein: CASSSSGSSYNEQFF.

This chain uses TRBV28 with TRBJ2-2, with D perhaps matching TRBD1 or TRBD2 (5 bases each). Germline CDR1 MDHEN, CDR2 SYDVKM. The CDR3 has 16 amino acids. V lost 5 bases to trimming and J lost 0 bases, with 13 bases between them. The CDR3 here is CASSTPGPSNTGELFF. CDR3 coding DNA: TGTGCCAGCAGTACCCCGGGACCGTCGAACACCGGGGAGCTGTTTTTT.